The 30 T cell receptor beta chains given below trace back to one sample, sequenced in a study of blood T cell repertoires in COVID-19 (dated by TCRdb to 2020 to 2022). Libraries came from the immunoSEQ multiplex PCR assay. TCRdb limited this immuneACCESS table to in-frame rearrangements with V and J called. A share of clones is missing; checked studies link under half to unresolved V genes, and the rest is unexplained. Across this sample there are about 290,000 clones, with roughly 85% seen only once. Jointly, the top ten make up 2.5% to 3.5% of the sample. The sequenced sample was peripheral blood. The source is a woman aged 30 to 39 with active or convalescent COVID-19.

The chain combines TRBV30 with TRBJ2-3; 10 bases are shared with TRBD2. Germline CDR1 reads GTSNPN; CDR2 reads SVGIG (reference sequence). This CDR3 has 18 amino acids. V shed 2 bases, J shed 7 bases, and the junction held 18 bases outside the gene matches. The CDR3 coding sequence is TGTGCCTGGAGTCCCCGGGCCCTCTGGGAGCGGGGGGGACATACGCAGTATTTT. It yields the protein CAWSPRALWERGGHTQYF.

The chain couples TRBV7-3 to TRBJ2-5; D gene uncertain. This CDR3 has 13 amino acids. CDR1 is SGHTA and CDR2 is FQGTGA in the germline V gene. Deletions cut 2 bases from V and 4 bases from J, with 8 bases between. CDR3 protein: CASSLEHRETQYF. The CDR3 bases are TGTGCCAGCAGCTTAGAGCATCGAGAGACCCAGTACTTC.

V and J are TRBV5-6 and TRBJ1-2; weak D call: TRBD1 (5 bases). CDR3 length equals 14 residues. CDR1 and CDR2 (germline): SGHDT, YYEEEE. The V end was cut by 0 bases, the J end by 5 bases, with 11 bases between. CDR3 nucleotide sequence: TGTGCCAGCAGCTTGGGACAGACCCTGTATGGCTACACCTTC. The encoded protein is CASSLGQTLYGYTF.

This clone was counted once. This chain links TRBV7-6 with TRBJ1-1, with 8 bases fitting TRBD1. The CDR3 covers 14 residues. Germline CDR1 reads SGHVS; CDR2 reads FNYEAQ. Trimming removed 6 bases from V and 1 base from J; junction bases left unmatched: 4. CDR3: CASSFGQGNTEAFF. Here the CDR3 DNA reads TGTGCCAGCAGTTTCGGACAGGGGAACACTGAAGCTTTCTTT.

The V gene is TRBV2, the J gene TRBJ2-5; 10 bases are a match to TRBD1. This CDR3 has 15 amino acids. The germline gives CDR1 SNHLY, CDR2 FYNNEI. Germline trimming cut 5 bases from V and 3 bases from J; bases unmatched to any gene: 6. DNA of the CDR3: TGTGCCAGCAGTCCCTGGACAGGGGGTGAAGAGACCCAGTACTTC. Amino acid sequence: CASSPWTGGEETQYF.

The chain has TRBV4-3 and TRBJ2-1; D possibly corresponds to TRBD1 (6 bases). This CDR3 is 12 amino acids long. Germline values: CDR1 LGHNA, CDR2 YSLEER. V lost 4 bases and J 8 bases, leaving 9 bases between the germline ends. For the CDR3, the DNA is TGCGCCAGCAGCCTACAGGGTTATGAGCAGTTCTTC. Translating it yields CASSLQGYEQFF.

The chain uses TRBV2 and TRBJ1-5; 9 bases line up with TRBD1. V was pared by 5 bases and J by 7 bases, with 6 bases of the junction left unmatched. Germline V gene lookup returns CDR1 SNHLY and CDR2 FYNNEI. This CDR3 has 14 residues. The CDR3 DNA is TGTGCCAGCAGTCTGGACAGGGGTAAGCAGCCCCAGCATTTT. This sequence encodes CASSLDRGKQPQHF.

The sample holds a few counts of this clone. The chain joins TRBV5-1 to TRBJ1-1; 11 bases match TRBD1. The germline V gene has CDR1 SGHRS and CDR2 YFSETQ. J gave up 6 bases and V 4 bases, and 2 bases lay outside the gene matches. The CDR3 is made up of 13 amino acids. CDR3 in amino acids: CASSRGQGAEAFF. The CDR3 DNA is TGCGCCAGCAGCAGGGGACAGGGGGCTGAAGCTTTCTTT. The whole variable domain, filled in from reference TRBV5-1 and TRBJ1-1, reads KAGVTQTPRYLIKTRGQQVTLSCSPISGHRSVSWYQQTPGQGLQFLFEYFSETQRNKGNFPGRFSGRQFSNSRSEMNVSTLELGDSALYLCASSRGQGAEAFFGQGTRLTVV.

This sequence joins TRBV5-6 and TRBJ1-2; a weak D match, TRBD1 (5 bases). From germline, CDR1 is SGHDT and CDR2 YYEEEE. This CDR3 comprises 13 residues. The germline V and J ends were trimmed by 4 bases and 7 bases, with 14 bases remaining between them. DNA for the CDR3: TGTGCCAGCAGCGTGTGGCAGGGAATTGGCTACACCTTC. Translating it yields CASSVWQGIGYTF.

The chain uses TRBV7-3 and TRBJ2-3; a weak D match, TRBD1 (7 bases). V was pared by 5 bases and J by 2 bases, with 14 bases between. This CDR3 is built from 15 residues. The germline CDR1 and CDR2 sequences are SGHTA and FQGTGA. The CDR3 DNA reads TGTGCCAGCAGCCCCCAGGGGGGTTACACAGATACGCAGTATTTT. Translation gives CASSPQGGYTDTQYF.

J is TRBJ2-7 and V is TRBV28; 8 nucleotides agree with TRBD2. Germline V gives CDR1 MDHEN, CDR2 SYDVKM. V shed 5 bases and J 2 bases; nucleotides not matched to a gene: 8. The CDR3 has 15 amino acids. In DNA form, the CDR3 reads TGTGCCAGCAGTCGACCGGGACTAGGTACCTACGAGCAGTACTTC. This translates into CASSRPGLGTYEQYF.

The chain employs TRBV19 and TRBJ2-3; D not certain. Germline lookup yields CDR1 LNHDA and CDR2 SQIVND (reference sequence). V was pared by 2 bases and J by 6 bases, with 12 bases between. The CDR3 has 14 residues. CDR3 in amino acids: CASSINFRQDTQYF. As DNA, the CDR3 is TGTGCCAGTAGTATAAACTTCAGGCAGGATACGCAGTATTTT.

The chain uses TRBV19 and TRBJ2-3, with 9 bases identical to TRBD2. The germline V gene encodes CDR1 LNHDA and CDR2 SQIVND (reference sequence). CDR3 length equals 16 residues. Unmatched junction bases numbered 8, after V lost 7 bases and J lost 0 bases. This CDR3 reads CASKNMRGGSTDTQYF. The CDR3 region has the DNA TGTGCCAGTAAGAATATGCGGGGGGGAAGCACAGATACGCAGTATTTT.

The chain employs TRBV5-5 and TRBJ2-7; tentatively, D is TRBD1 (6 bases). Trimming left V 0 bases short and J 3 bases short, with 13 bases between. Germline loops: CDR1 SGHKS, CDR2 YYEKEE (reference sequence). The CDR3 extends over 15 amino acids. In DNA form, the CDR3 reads TGTGCCAGCAGCTTGGAATGGCAGGGGTTCTACGAGCAGTACTTC. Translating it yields CASSLEWQGFYEQYF.

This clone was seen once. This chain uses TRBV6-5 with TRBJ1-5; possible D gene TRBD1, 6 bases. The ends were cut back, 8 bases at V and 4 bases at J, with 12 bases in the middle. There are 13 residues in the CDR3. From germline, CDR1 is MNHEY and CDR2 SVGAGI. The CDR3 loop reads CASVLQGNQPQHF. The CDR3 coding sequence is TGTGCCAGCGTGTTACAGGGAAATCAGCCCCAGCATTTT.

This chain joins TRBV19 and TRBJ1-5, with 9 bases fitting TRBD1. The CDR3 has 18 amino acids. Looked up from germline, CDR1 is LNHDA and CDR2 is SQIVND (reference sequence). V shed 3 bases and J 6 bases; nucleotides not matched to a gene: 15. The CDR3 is CASSMVGDTGGRSQPQHF. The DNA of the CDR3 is TGTGCCAGTAGTATGGTGGGAGACACAGGGGGCCGGAGTCAGCCCCAGCATTTT.

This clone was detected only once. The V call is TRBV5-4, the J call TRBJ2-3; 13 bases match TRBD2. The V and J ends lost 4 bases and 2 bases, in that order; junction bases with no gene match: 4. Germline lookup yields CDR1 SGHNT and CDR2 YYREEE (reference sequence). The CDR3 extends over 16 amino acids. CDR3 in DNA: TGTGCCAGCAGCCCCGGACTAGCGGGGGTCACAGATACGCAGTATTTT. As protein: CASSPGLAGVTDTQYF.

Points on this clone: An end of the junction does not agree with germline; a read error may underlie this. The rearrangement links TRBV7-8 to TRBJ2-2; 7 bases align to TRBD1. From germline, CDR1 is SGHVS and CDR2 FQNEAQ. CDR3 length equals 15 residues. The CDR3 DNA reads TGTGCCAGCACCTTAAACGACAGGGTGGGTCGGGAGCTGTTTTTT. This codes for CASTLNDRVGRELFF. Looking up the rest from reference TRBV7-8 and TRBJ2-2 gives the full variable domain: GAGVSQSPRYKVAKRGQDVALRCDPISGHVSLFWYQQALGQGPEFLTYFQNEAQLDKSGLPSDRFFAERPEGSVSTLKIQRTQQEDSAVYLCASTLNDRVGRELFFGEGSRLTVL.

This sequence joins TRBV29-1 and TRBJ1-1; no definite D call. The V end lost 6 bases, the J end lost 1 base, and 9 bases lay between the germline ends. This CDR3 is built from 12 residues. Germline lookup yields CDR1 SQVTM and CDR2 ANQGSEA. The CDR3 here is CSVRRKNTEAFF. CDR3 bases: TGCAGCGTGAGGAGAAAGAACACTGAAGCTTTCTTT.

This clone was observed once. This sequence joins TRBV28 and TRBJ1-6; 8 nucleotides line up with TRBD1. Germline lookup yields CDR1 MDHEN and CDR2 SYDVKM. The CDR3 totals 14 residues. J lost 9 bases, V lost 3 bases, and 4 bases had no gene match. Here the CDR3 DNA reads TGTGCCAGCAGTTTCAGGCAGGGGGCTTCACCCCTCCACTTT. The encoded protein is CASSFRQGASPLHF. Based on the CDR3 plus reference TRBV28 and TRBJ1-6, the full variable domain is DVKVTQSSRYLVKRTGEKVFLECVQDMDHENMFWYRQDPGLGLRLIYFSYDVKMKEKGDIPEGYSVSREKKERFSLILESASTNQTSMYLCASSFRQGASPLHFGNGTRLTVT.

This CDR3 is CAARGAGGDYGYTF. The CDR3, as DNA: TGTGCCGCACGAGGGGCAGGGGGTGACTATGGCTACACCTTC. The rearrangement uses TRBV10-3 and TRBJ1-2, with TRBD1 identical over 7 bases. Looked up from germline, CDR1 is ENHRY and CDR2 is SYGVKD. The junction had 12 bases not matched to a gene; V was cut back by 11 bases and J by 3 bases. The CDR3 consists of 14 residues.

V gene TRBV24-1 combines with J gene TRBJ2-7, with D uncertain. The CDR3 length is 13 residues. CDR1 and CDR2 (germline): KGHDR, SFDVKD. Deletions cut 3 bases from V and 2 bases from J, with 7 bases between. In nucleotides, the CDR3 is TGTGCCACCAGTGATACTTCGACCTACGAGCAGTACTTC. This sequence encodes CATSDTSTYEQYF.

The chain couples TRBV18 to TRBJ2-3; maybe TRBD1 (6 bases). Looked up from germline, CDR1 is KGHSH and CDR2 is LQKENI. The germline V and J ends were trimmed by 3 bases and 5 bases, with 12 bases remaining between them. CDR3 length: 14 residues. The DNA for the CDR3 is TGTGCCAGCTCACCTGAACAGGGTCTAGATACGCAGTATTTT. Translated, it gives CASSPEQGLDTQYF.

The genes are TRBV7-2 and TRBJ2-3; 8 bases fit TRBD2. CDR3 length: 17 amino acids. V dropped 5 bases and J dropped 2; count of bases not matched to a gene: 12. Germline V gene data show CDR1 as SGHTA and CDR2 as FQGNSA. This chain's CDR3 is CASSLRIAGHVTDTQYF. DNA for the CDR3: TGTGCCAGCAGCCTACGAATAGCGGGGCACGTCACAGATACGCAGTATTTT.

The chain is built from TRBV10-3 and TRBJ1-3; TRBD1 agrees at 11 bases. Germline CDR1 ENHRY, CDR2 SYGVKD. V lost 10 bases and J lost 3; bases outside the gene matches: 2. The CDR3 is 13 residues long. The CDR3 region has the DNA TGTGCCAGCGGGACAGGGGGTGGAAACACCATATATTTT. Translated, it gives CASGTGGGNTIYF.

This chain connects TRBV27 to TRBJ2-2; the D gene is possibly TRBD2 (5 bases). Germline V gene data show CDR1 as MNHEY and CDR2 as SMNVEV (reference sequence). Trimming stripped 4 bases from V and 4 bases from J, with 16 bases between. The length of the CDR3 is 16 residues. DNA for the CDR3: TGTGCCAGCAGTTCCCCCCACGGGGTGGGCACCGGGGAGCTGTTTTTT. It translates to CASSSPHGVGTGELFF.

The CDR3 bases are TGTGCCAGCAGTGGGGGAATACGGGGTGAGCAGTTCTTC. It codes for CASSGGIRGEQFF. V and J are TRBV2 and TRBJ2-1; D is possibly TRBD2 (5 bases). This CDR3 is built from 13 residues. V lost 4 bases and J lost 9, with 13 bases in between. Germline V lookup: CDR1 SNHLY, CDR2 FYNNEI. Supplemented by reference TRBV2 and TRBJ2-1, the full variable domain reads EPEVTQTPSHQVTQMGQEVILRCVPISNHLYFYWYRQILGQKVEFLVSFYNNEISEKSEIFDDQFSVERPDGSNFTLKIRSTKLEDSAMYFCASSGGIRGEQFFGPGTRLTVL.

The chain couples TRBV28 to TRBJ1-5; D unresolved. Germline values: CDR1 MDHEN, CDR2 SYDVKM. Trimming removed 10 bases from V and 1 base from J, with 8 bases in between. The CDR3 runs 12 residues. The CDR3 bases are TGTGCCATCCGGGAGAGCAATCAGCCCCAGCATTTT. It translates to CAIRESNQPQHF.

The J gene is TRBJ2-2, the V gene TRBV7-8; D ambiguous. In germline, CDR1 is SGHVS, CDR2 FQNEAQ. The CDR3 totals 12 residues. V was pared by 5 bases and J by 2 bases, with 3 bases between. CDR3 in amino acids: CASSVNTGELFF. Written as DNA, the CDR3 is TGTGCCAGCAGCGTAAACACCGGGGAGCTGTTTTTT.

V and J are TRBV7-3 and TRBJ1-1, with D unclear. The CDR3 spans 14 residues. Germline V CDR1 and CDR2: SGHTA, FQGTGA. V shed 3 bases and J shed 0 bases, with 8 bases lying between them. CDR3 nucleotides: TGTGCCAGCAGCTTCCAGGTGATGAACACTGAAGCTTTCTTT. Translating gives CASSFQVMNTEAFF.